This TCR beta chain was recovered during a study of shared clonotypes between healthy human individuals. Study-wide points: Generation probability values for non-shared clonotypes were lower than those for clonotypes shared by all four donors.

The deep-level immunoSEQ assay was used. The assay was immunoSEQ multiplex PCR, and TCRdb's table has in-frame clones only and misses some. The sample lists some 2.3 million clones; 90% to 95% were seen once. The V gene end was trimmed by 5 bases and the J gene end by 3 bases; junction bases not matched to a gene: 2. CDR1 is MDHEN, CDR2 SYDVKM, per germline. This CDR3 contains 14 residues. In regard to this clone: Its antigen is not known. At the DNA level, this CDR3 is encoded by other sequences in the same sample as well.

CD4+ cells yielded CD45RA+ naive and CD45RA-negative memory subsets. The chain uses TRBV28 and TRBJ2-2, with TRBD1 identical over 8 bases. Material for sequencing was naive CD4+ T cells from PBMCs. Subset in this sample: CD45RA+ positively selected. The TCR sequence derives from a man younger than 30 in good health. Some clones in this sample may be carry-over from other donors' samples. The CDR3 sequence: CASSRQGYTGELFF. CDR3 bases: TGTGCCAGCAGTCGACAGGGGTACACCGGGGAGCTGTTTTTT.